Included here is one T cell receptor beta chain sequence, with context. Its binding antigen is unknown. Base quality data are lacking; no much larger clone is found one base away. Reading the germline V gene gives CDR1 SGDLS and CDR2 YYNGEE. Its CDR3 holds 15 amino acids, cysteine through phenylalanine. The only DNA kept is the CDR3, 45 bases in frame from the first base. Relative to germline, V is missing 4 bases and J is missing 6 bases, with 12 bases of the junction outside any gene match. Whole blood was collected in K2EDTA tubes by collaborating institutions according to the institutions' own protocols. Collaborator samples were shipped for TCRbeta analysis as frozen whole blood, isolated PBMCs, or DNA extracted from either sample type. These data originate in a study of blood T cell repertoires in COVID-19 (dated by TCRdb to the early 2020s). As for the study more broadly: Collaborator samples came from the United States, Italy and Spain and covered acute and convalescent phases of COVID-19. The prospective study material was composed of cDNA or gDNA derived from T cells, B-cell-depleted T cells, or PBMCs. The dataset comprised deeply sampled blood TCRbeta repertoires from subjects exposed to, actively infected with, or recovered from COVID-19. The repertoires were released in a freely available public database meant as a resource for research on the immune response to SARS-CoV-2. The samples were drawn from the first 160 participants of the ongoing ImmuneRACE study and from some 1,300 subjects provided by 6 global collaborators. Nearly every sample came with metadata listing a de-identified subject ID, COVID-19 status, age in years and sex. Where available, HLA class I and class II types were obtained from metadata supplied by the sample provider rather than from assay-based typing.

TCRbeta CDR3 regions were amplified from genomic DNA by means of the immunoSEQ Assay, a bias-controlled multiplex PCR. The paper's processing steps were these. The number of nucleated cells in each sample was estimated from the amplification of reference gene primers within the assay. To quantify the absolute abundance of each unique TCRbeta CDR3 rearrangement, sequence reads were collapsed and filtered. For each sample, productive Simpson clonality was calculated as the square root of Simpson's diversity index across productive rearrangements. TCRdb took this table from immuneACCESS and kept in-frame rearrangements with V and J called. Such tables lack part of the clones; where checked against another copy, unresolved V genes explain under half of the gap, and the rest is unexplained. V, J and clone size are taken as reported in that table, and D and trimming were inferred from the DNA itself. Recorded for this sample are about 130,000 clones; roughly four fifths of them occurred a single time. Roughly 13% of the sample belongs to the ten largest clones.

The full study reports these points: The quantity of clinical and demographic metadata differed by source and by participant and was supplied without curation.

Sequences were obtained from peripheral blood. The source of this sequence is a human donor in a cohort sampled during active COVID-19. The chain is made from TRBV9 and TRBJ2-7; TRBD2 agrees with 8 junctional bases. The DNA sequence is TGTGCCAGCAGCCCCCGGGTAGCGGGGACCGTCGAGCAGTACTTC. This codes for CASSPRVAGTVEQYF.